The 23 T cell receptor beta chains below come from one sample, sequenced in a study of T cell changes during pregnancy in multiple sclerosis. The protocol was immunoSEQ multiplex PCR, while the TCRdb copy is restricted to in-frame clones and leaves out a portion. Of 75,000 to 100,000 clones in the sample, just over 90% were seen once. This material consisted of peripheral blood, taken after pregnancy. These receptors were taken from a female donor in good health, enrolled as a control in a pregnancy study.

This clone was found a few times. The V call is TRBV4-2, the J call TRBJ2-7; the D gene is possibly TRBD1 (6 bases). The CDR3 loop spans 15 amino acids. Trimming took off 0 bases at V and 6 bases at J, with 15 bases between the two ends. Germline V gene lookup returns CDR1 LGHNA and CDR2 YNFKEQ. For the CDR3, the DNA is TGTGCCAGCAGCCAAGAGCAAGGGGGTTCTGGCGAGCAGTACTTC. The encoded protein is CASSQEQGGSGEQYF.

The V and J genes are TRBV28 and TRBJ1-5; D unresolved. Per the germline V gene, CDR1 is MDHEN and CDR2 is SYDVKM. The CDR3 totals 13 residues. V shed 8 bases and J shed 9 bases, with 17 bases lying between them. The CDR3, as DNA: TGTGCCAGCGATTTTCTCAAAGCGTGGCCCCAGCATTTT. Translation: CASDFLKAWPQHF. The whole variable domain, filled in from reference TRBV28 and TRBJ1-5, reads DVKVTQSSRYLVKRTGEKVFLECVQDMDHENMFWYRQDPGLGLRLIYFSYDVKMKEKGDIPEGYSVSREKKERFSLILESASTNQTSMYLCASDFLKAWPQHFGDGTRLSIL.

The chain joins TRBV14 to TRBJ2-2; D possibly corresponds to TRBD1 (6 bases). Germline V gene data show CDR1 as SGHDN and CDR2 as FVKESK. The CDR3 length is 16 residues. V shed 3 bases and J shed 4 bases, with 15 bases lying between them. The CDR3 loop is CASSHRQGTPTGELFF. For the CDR3, the DNA is TGTGCCAGCAGCCATCGTCAGGGGACCCCCACCGGGGAGCTGTTTTTT.

This clone showed up just once. The V gene is TRBV19, the J gene TRBJ2-7, with a possible D match to TRBD2 (7 bases). Germline V gives CDR1 LNHDA, CDR2 SQIVND (reference sequence). V was pared by 6 bases and J by 7 bases, with 22 bases between. CDR3 size: 15 residues. CDR3 DNA: TGTGCCAGTAGACGGAGGGGGGGACCCCCGGGGGAGCAGTACTTC. Its translation is CASRRRGGPPGEQYF.

The gene calls are TRBV4-1 and TRBJ2-1; TRBD1 aligns across 7 bases. Germline assignment: CDR1 MGHRA and CDR2 YSYEKL. The V gene end was trimmed by 9 bases and the J gene end by 9 bases; junction bases not matched to a gene: 11. The CDR3 is 13 amino acids. DNA for the CDR3: TGCGCCAGTAATCGGCAGGGGGTTGGTGAGCAGTTCTTC. Residues: CASNRQGVGEQFF.

V usage is TRBV19 and J usage is TRBJ1-3; 7 bases match TRBD1. J lost 1 base, V lost 6 bases, and 6 bases had no gene match. Germline V CDR1 and CDR2: LNHDA, SQIVND (reference sequence). The CDR3 contains 15 residues. The CDR3 DNA is TGTGCCAGTAGGATCGCAGGGGGATCTGGAAACACCATATATTTT. Its protein product is CASRIAGGSGNTIYF. Complete variable domain (other parts from reference TRBV19 and TRBJ1-3): DGGITQSPKYLFRKEGQNVTLSCEQNLNHDAMYWYRQDPGQGLRLIYYSQIVNDFQKGDIAEGYSVSREKKESFPLTVTSAQKNPTAFYLCASRIAGGSGNTIYFGEGSWLTVV.

The sample holds a few counts of this clone. The chain carries TRBV6-5 and TRBJ2-2; 8 bases agree with TRBD2. CDR1 is MNHEY and CDR2 is SVGAGI in the germline V gene. With 6 bases clipped from V and 8 bases from J, the junction kept 8 bases outside the gene matches. CDR3 length: 14 residues. DNA of the CDR3: TGTGCCAGCAGAAGCGGGGGCCCGGGGGGGGAGCTGTTTTTT. Protein product: CASRSGGPGGELFF.

The rearrangement uses TRBV7-9 and TRBJ1-2; 7 nucleotides line up with TRBD1. This CDR3 has 15 residues. The V gene's germline CDR1 is SEHNR and CDR2 FQNEAQ (reference sequence). With 3 bases clipped from V and 4 bases from J, the junction kept 8 bases outside the gene matches. The CDR3 reads CASSFTTGQFYGYTF. As DNA, the CDR3 is TGTGCCAGCAGCTTTACGACGGGACAGTTCTATGGCTACACCTTC. Full variable domain (remainder filled in from reference TRBV7-9 and TRBJ1-2): DTGVSQNPRHKITKRGQNVTFRCDPISEHNRLYWYRQTLGQGPEFLTYFQNEAQLEKSRLLSDRFSAERPKGSFSTLEIQRTEQGDSAMYLCASSFTTGQFYGYTFGSGTRLTVV.

The sample holds a few counts of this clone. This chain links TRBV7-2 with TRBJ1-2; D remains unclear. Trimming pared 5 bases from V and 4 bases from J, leaving 11 bases between. CDR1 and CDR2 (germline): SGHTA, FQGNSA. This CDR3 has 13 residues. CDR3 region: CASSPPGFYGYTF. The CDR3, as DNA: TGTGCCAGCAGCCCGCCGGGATTCTATGGCTACACCTTC.

This clone was counted once. V and J are TRBV5-6 and TRBJ2-2; no reliable D call. The CDR3 has 15 amino acids. With 2 bases removed from V and 2 bases from J, the gap between germline ends came to 10 bases. Per germline, CDR1 SGHDT and CDR2 YYEEEE. The CDR3 DNA reads as TGTGCCAGCAGCTTTCGACTTTCCAACACCGGGGAGCTGTTTTTT. Residues: CASSFRLSNTGELFF.

This chain joins TRBV7-9 and TRBJ1-1; weak D call: TRBD1 (5 bases). Trimming removed 6 bases from V and 6 bases from J, with 11 bases in between. This CDR3 is 12 amino acids long. Germline CDR1 and CDR2: SEHNR and FQNEAQ (reference sequence). The CDR3: CASRGKGAEAFF. For the CDR3, the DNA is TGTGCCAGCAGGGGCAAAGGGGCTGAAGCTTTCTTT.

This clone was counted a few times. The rearrangement joins TRBV7-9 to TRBJ2-1, with 8 bases aligning to TRBD2. CDR3 length: 18 amino acids. Trimming removed 5 bases from V and 4 bases from J; junction bases left unmatched: 16. The germline gives CDR1 SEHNR, CDR2 FQNEAQ (reference sequence). The CDR3 sequence: CASSPIRGGRGAYNEQFF. The CDR3 DNA sequence: TGTGCCAGCAGCCCCATCCGTGGGGGGCGGGGGGCGTACAATGAGCAGTTCTTC.

This rearrangement joins TRBV19 to TRBJ1-2, with TRBD1 matching 9 bases. The V gene's germline CDR1 is LNHDA and CDR2 SQIVND (reference sequence). The CDR3 loop spans 16 amino acids. V shed 4 bases and J 7 bases; nucleotides not matched to a gene: 13. CDR3 bases: TGTGCCAGTAGTAGAGGACAGGGGCCGGACAACAGTGGCTACACCTTC. Encoded protein: CASSRGQGPDNSGYTF.

This sequence joins TRBV9 and TRBJ2-3; 13 bases are a match to TRBD2. Germline V CDR1 and CDR2: SGDLS, YYNGEE. This CDR3 region has 16 residues. V was pared by 2 bases and J by 5 bases, with 5 bases of the junction left unmatched. Here the CDR3 reads CASSVGLAGAIDTQYF. CDR3 in DNA: TGTGCCAGCAGCGTCGGACTAGCGGGGGCAATAGATACGCAGTATTTT.

This chain links TRBV12-5 with TRBJ2-3, with TRBD1 identical over 8 bases. The CDR3 runs to 17 residues. Trimming at V came to 5 bases and at J to 2 bases, leaving 12 bases not matched to a gene. Germline lookup yields CDR1 LGHNT and CDR2 FRNRAP. The CDR3, as DNA: TGTGCTAGTGGTCCCACTGCCAGGGGGCGGTTCACAGATACGCAGTATTTT. It is translated as CASGPTARGRFTDTQYF. The complete variable domain, with remaining parts taken from reference TRBV12-5 and TRBJ2-3, reads DARVTQTPRHKVTEMGQEVTMRCQPILGHNTVFWYRQTMMQGLELLAYFRNRAPLDDSGMPKDRFSAEMPDATLATLKIQPSEPRDSAVYFCASGPTARGRFTDTQYFGPGTRLTVL.

This chain uses TRBV6-5 with TRBJ1-3; TRBD1 matches at 7 bases. This CDR3 region has 14 residues. Losses at the gene ends were 6 bases for V and 3 bases for J; bases not matched to a gene: 5. The germline V gene encodes CDR1 MNHEY and CDR2 SVGAGI. The CDR3 here is CASSRQGVGNTIYF. The CDR3, as DNA: TGTGCCAGCAGCCGACAGGGCGTTGGAAACACCATATATTTT.

The V gene is TRBV6-5, the J gene TRBJ2-5; 8 bases match TRBD1. The CDR3 runs 11 residues. The ends lost 8 bases at V and 12 bases at J; junction bases unmatched: 8. Germline V CDR1 and CDR2: MNHEY, SVGAGI. CDR3 sequence (DNA): TGTGCCAGCCAGACAGGGGACGCCGAGTACTTC. This sequence encodes CASQTGDAEYF.

The V and J genes are TRBV6-6 and TRBJ2-7, with 9 bases aligning to TRBD1. CDR3 length: 14 residues. The J segment lost 0 bases and the V segment lost 11 bases, leaving 8 bases of the junction unmatched. The V gene's germline CDR1 is MNHNY and CDR2 SVGAGI (reference sequence). The DNA of the CDR3 is TGTGCCGCCAAACGGGACAGGGTCTCCTACGAGCAGTACTTC. Its translation is CAAKRDRVSYEQYF.

This rearrangement joins TRBV30 to TRBJ1-2, with 9 positions matching TRBD1. CDR1 and CDR2 from the germline V gene are GTSNPN and SVGIG (reference sequence). This CDR3 contains 13 residues. The J segment lost 3 bases and the V segment lost 3 bases, leaving 2 bases of the junction unmatched. The CDR3 sequence: CAWRGQGYYGYTF. CDR3 bases: TGTGCCTGGAGGGGACAGGGATACTATGGCTACACCTTC.

This clone was seen only once. This rearrangement joins TRBV6-1 to TRBJ2-3, with D tentatively TRBD2 (5 bases). CDR3 length: 14 amino acids. CDR1 and CDR2 from the germline V gene are MNHNS and SASEGT. Trimming pared 11 bases from V and 2 bases from J, leaving 17 bases between. DNA of the CDR3: TGTGCCGGGAGCCCCGGAAGGGCCACAGATACGCAGTATTTT. This sequence encodes CAGSPGRATDTQYF.

This clone appeared once. The chain joins TRBV7-9 to TRBJ2-1, with D perhaps TRBD2 (5 bases). Germline lookup yields CDR1 SEHNR and CDR2 FQNEAQ (reference sequence). The CDR3 extends over 12 amino acids. V lost 4 bases to trimming and J lost 7 bases, with 8 bases between them. CDR3 protein: CASSSGINEQFF. CDR3 in DNA: TGTGCCAGCAGCTCGGGGATAAATGAGCAGTTCTTC.

The chain is built from TRBV7-8 and TRBJ2-7, with D possibly TRBD2 on 6 matching bases. This CDR3 region has 16 residues. V shed 1 base and J shed 1 base, with 14 bases lying between them. In germline, CDR1 is SGHVS, CDR2 FQNEAQ. As DNA, the CDR3 is TGTGCCAGCAGCTTAGGACAAATGGAGGGGTCCTACGAGCAGTACTTC. It yields the protein CASSLGQMEGSYEQYF.

The chain joins TRBV2 to TRBJ2-3; D unresolved. The germline V gene has CDR1 SNHLY and CDR2 FYNNEI. The ends were cut back, 8 bases at V and 3 bases at J, with 6 bases in the middle. The CDR3 is 11 amino acids. CDR3 protein: CASCYTDTQYF. The DNA for the CDR3 is TGTGCCAGCTGCTATACAGATACGCAGTATTTT.